Presented here are 6 T cell receptor beta chains from one specimen sequenced in a study of OX40 agonist ivuxolimab in advanced cancers. The method was immunoSEQ multiplex PCR; TCRdb's version includes in-frame clones alone and lacks a portion of them. The data show some 70,000 clones, over 75% seen once. Here the sequenced sample was CD4+ or CD8+ T cells sorted from blood, taken in a trial of the OX40 agonist ivuxolimab. These receptor sequences come from an adult with an advanced solid tumor such as melanoma, head and neck, liver or kidney cancer.

This clone was observed a few times. V usage is TRBV5-6 and J usage is TRBJ2-1; no firm D call. This CDR3 is built from 14 residues. Germline CDR1 reads SGHDT; CDR2 reads YYEEEE. V lost 3 bases to trimming and J lost 4 bases, with 11 bases between them. The CDR3 sequence is CASSSWVVYNEQFF. CDR3 DNA: TGTGCCAGCAGCTCCTGGGTGGTGTACAATGAGCAGTTCTTC.

The genes are TRBV27 and TRBJ2-7; D is uncertain. Looked up from germline, CDR1 is MNHEY and CDR2 is SMNVEV (reference sequence). Trimming removed 1 base at V and 3 bases at J, with 7 bases between. The CDR3 covers 13 residues. Here the CDR3 reads CASSLWADYEQYF. The CDR3 DNA reads TGTGCCAGCAGTTTATGGGCAGACTACGAGCAGTACTTC.

The chain carries TRBV20-1 and TRBJ1-1; D uncertain. CDR1 is DFQATT, CDR2 SNEGSKA, per germline (reference sequence). Trimming left V 0 bases short and J 7 bases short, with 6 bases between. The CDR3 is made up of 11 amino acids. The CDR3 DNA reads TGCAGTGCTAGAGACTTTTATGAAGCTTTCTTT. Translation gives CSARDFYEAFF.

This clone has more than one count but fewer than ten. V is TRBV5-1 and J is TRBJ1-2; a possible D gene is TRBD1 (5 bases). Germline loops: CDR1 SGHRS, CDR2 YFSETQ. This CDR3 has 13 residues. V was shortened by 0 bases and J by 2 bases, with 5 bases between the two germline ends. The CDR3 DNA follows: TGCGCCAGCAGCTTGGCAGGGAACTATGGCTACACCTTC. Encoded protein: CASSLAGNYGYTF. Filled out from reference TRBV5-1 and TRBJ1-2, the complete variable domain reads KAGVTQTPRYLIKTRGQQVTLSCSPISGHRSVSWYQQTPGQGLQFLFEYFSETQRNKGNFPGRFSGRQFSNSRSEMNVSTLELGDSALYLCASSLAGNYGYTFGSGTRLTVV.

The chain carries TRBV19 and TRBJ1-2; 9 positions agree with TRBD1. Germline V CDR1 and CDR2: LNHDA, SQIVND (reference sequence). V gave up 3 bases and J gave up 4 bases; unmatched junction bases: 3. The CDR3 is 14 amino acids. This CDR3 reads CASSISTGGYGYTF. In DNA form, the CDR3 reads TGTGCCAGTAGTATCTCGACAGGGGGCTATGGCTACACCTTC.

The chain couples TRBV9 to TRBJ2-5, with a possible D match to TRBD2 (6 bases). The CDR3 covers 15 residues. Germline V gene sequence: CDR1 SGDLS, CDR2 YYNGEE. V dropped 2 bases and J dropped 4 bases, with 15 bases sitting between them. CDR3 residues: CASSVAGFFGETQYF. The CDR3 DNA is TGTGCCAGCAGCGTGGCGGGGTTCTTTGGAGAGACCCAGTACTTC.